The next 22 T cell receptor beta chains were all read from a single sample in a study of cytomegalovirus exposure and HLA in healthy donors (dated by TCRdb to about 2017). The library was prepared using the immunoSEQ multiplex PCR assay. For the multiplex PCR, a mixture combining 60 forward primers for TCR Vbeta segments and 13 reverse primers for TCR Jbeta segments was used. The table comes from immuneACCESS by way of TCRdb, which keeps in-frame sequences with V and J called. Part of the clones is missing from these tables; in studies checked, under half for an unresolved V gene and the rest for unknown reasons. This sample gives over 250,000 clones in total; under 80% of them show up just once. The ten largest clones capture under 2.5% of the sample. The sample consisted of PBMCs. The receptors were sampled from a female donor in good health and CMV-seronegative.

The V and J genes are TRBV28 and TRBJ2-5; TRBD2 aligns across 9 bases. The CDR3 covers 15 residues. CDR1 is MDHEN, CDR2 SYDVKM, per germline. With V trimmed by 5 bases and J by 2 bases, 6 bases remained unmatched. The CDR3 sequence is CASSPSGRSQETQYF. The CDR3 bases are TGTGCCAGCAGTCCAAGCGGGAGGAGTCAAGAGACCCAGTACTTC.

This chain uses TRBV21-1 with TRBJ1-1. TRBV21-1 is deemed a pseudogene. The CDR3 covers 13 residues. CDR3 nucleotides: TGTGCCAGCACCACCCTTTGGGGAGACGAAGCTTTCTTT. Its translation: CASTTLWGDEAFF.

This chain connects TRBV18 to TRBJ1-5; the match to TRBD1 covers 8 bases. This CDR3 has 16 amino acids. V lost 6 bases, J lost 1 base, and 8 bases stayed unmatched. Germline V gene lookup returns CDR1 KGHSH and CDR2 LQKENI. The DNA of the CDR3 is TGTGCCAGCTCTCCCGAGCGGACAGGGAGCAATCAGCCCCAGCATTTT. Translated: CASSPERTGSNQPQHF. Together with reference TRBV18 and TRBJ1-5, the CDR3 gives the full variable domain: NAGVMQNPRHLVRRRGQEARLRCSPMKGHSHVYWYRQLPEEGLKFMVYLQKENIIDESGMPKERFSAEFPKEGPSILRIQQVVRGDSAAYFCASSPERTGSNQPQHFGDGTRLSIL.

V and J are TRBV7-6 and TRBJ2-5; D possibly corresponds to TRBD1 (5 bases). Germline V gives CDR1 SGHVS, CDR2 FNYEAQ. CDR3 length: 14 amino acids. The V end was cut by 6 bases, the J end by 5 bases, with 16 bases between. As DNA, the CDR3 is TGTGCCAGCAGATATTCAGGGCTTCGGGAGACCCAGTACTTC. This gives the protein CASRYSGLRETQYF.

CDR3 residues: CASSDRGLRTGELFF. CDR3 nucleotides: TGTGCCAGCAGTGACAGGGGGCTGCGAACCGGGGAGCTGTTTTTT. The gene calls are TRBV6-1 and TRBJ2-2; 8 bases are a match to TRBD1. CDR1 is MNHNS, CDR2 SASEGT, per germline. The CDR3 is 15 amino acids. The ends lost 3 bases at V and 5 bases at J; junction bases unmatched: 5.

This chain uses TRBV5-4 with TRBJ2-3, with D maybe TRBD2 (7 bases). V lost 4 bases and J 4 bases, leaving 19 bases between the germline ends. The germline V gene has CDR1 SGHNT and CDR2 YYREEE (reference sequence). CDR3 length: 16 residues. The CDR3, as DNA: TGTGCCAGCAGCCCAGGGGCTAGCGGTACCTCAGATACGCAGTATTTT. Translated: CASSPGASGTSDTQYF.

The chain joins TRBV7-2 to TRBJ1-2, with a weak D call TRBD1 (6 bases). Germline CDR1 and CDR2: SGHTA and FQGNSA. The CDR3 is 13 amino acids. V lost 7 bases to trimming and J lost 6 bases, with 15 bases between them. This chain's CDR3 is CASTSGATDGYTF. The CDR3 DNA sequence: TGTGCCAGCACCTCAGGGGCTACGGATGGCTACACCTTC.

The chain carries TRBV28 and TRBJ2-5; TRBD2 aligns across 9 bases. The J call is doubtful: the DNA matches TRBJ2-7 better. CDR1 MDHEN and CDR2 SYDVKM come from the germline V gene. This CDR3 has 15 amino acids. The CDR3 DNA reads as TGTGCCAGCAGTGGCCCGGGCGCGGGGGGGACCGAGCAGTACTTC. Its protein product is CASSGPGAGGTEQYF.

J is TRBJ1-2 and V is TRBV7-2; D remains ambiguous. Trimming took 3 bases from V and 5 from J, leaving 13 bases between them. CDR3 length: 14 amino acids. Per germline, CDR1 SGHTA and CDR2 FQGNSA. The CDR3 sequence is CASSLGSSDYGYTF. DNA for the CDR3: TGTGCCAGCAGCTTGGGTTCTAGTGATTATGGCTACACCTTC.

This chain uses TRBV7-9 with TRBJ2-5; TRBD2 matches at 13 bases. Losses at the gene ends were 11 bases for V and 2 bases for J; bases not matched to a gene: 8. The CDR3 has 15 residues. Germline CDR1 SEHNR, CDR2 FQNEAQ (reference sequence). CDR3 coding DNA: TGTGCCGGCTCCGGGACTAGCGGGACTCAAGAGACCCAGTACTTC. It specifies CAGSGTSGTQETQYF. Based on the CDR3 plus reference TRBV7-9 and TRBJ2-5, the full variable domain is DTGVSQNPRHKITKRGQNVTFRCDPISEHNRLYWYRQTLGQGPEFLTYFQNEAQLEKSRLLSDRFSAERPKGSFSTLEIQRTEQGDSAMYLCAGSGTSGTQETQYFGPGTRLLVL.

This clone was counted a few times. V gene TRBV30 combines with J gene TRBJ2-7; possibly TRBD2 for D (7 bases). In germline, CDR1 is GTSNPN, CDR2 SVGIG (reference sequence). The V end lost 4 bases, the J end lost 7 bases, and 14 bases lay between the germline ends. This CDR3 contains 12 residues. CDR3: CAWTPQGGEQYF. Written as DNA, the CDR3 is TGTGCCTGGACCCCACAGGGAGGGGAGCAGTACTTC.

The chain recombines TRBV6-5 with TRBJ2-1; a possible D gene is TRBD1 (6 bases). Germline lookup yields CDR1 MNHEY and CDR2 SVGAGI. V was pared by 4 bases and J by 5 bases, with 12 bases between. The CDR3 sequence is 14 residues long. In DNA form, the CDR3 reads TGTGCCAGCAGTTTTACAGGACAGAACAATGAGCAGTTCTTC. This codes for CASSFTGQNNEQFF.

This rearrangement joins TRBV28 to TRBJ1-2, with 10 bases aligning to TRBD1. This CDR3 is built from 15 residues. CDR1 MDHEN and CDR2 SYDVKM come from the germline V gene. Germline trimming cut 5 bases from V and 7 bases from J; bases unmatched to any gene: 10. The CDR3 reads CASSQPGTGESGYTF. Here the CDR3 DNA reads TGTGCCAGCAGTCAGCCCGGGACAGGGGAAAGTGGCTACACCTTC.

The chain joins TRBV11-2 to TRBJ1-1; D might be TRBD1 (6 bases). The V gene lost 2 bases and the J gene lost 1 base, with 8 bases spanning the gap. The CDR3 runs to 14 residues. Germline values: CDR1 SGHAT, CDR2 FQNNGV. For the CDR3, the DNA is TGTGCCAGCAGCTTATACAGGGCGAACACTGAAGCTTTCTTT. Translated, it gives CASSLYRANTEAFF.

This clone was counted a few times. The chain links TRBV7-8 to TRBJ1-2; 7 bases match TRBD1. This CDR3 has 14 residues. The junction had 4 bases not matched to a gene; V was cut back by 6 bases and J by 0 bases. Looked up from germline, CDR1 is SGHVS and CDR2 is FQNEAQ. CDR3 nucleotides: TGTGCCAGCAGTACCGGGACAGCTAACTATGGCTACACCTTC. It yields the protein CASSTGTANYGYTF.

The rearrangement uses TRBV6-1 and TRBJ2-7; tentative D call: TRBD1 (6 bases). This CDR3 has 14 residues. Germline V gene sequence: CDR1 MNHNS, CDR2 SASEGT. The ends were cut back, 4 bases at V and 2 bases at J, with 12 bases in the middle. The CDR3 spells CASSAFRGAYEQYF. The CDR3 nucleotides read TGTGCCAGCAGTGCGTTCAGGGGCGCCTACGAGCAGTACTTC.

CDR3: CAGRQGSDSGTIYF. Written as DNA, the CDR3 is TGTGCCGGACGGCAGGGGTCCGACTCGGGCACCATATATTTT. The chain combines TRBV6-1 with TRBJ1-3; tentatively, D is TRBD1 (6 bases). Germline-derived CDR1 and CDR2 are MNHNS and SASEGT. V lost 11 bases, J lost 9 bases, and 23 bases lay in between. The CDR3 has 14 residues.

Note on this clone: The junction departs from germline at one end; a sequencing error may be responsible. CDR3 in amino acids: CASSQDRQIF. The CDR3, as DNA: TGTGCCAGCAGCCAAGATCGTCAGATTTTC. J is TRBJ1-2 and V is TRBV14; no clear D. The CDR3 length is 10 residues. Looked up from germline, CDR1 is SGHDN and CDR2 is FVKESK. Full variable domain (outside the CDR3, taken from reference TRBV14 and TRBJ1-2): EAGVTQFPSHSVIEKGQTVTLRCDPISGHDNLYWYRRVMGKEIKFLLHFVKESKQDESGMPNNRFLAERTGGTYSTLKVQPAELEDSGVYFCASSQDRQIFGSGTRLTVV.

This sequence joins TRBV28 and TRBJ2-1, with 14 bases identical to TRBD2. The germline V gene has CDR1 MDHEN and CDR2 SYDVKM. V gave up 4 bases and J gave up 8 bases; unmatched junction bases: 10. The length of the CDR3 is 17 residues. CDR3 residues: CASSSLRWTSGRYEQFF. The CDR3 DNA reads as TGTGCCAGCAGTTCCCTCCGCTGGACTAGCGGGAGGTATGAGCAGTTCTTC. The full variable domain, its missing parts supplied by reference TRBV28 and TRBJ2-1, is DVKVTQSSRYLVKRTGEKVFLECVQDMDHENMFWYRQDPGLGLRLIYFSYDVKMKEKGDIPEGYSVSREKKERFSLILESASTNQTSMYLCASSSLRWTSGRYEQFFGPGTRLTVL.

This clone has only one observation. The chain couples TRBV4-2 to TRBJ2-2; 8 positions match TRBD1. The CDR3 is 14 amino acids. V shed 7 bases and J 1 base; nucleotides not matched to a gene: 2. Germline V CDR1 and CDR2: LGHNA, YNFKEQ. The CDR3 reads CASTGQGNTGELFF. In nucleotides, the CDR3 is TGTGCCAGCACCGGACAGGGGAACACCGGGGAGCTGTTTTTT.

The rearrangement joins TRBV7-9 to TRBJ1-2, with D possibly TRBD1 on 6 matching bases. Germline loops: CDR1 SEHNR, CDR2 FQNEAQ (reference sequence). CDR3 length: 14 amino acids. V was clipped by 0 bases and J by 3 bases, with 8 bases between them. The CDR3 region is CASSLAGAYYGYTF. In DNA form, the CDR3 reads TGTGCCAGCAGCTTAGCGGGGGCCTACTATGGCTACACCTTC.

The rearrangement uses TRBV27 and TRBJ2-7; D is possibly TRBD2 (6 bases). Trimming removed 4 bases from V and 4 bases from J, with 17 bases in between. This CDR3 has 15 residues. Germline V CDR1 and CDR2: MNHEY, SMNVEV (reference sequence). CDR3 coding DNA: TGTGCCAGCAGTTCCCTCGGGGGACTTCTATACGAGCAGTACTTC. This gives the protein CASSSLGGLLYEQYF.